The clone carrying this T cell receptor (beta chain) was observed at least ten times. Its matching antigen is unknown. This specimen belongs to a study of CD8 T cells in ankylosing spondylitis. Overall study findings and caveats: Disease-linked clones displayed a CD8+ phenotype and appeared relatively rarely in peripheral blood. The authors reported significant enrichment of disease-linked clones in matched ankylosing spondylitis synovial fluid.

J gave up 5 bases and V 5 bases, and 8 bases lay outside the gene matches. Germline V gene sequence: CDR1 MNHEY, CDR2 SVGEGT. The CDR3 length is 15 residues. Quantitative 5'-RACE with molecular barcodes produced the TCR beta libraries. A single record per CDR3 protein comes from TCRdb applying MiXCR to the 5' RACE reads. The sample includes tens of thousands of distinct CDR3 sequences, over 5% of them seen just once. The receptor comes from a male donor with ankylosing spondylitis. The specimen sequenced was synovial fluid, either unsorted or a sorted T cell fraction (not recorded which). V and J are TRBV6-2 or TRBV6-3 and TRBJ2-5; TRBD1 aligns across 10 bases. The CDR3 bases are TGTGCCAGCAGTACCCGGGACAGGGGTTCGGAGACCCAGTACTTC. It yields the protein CASSTRDRGSETQYF.